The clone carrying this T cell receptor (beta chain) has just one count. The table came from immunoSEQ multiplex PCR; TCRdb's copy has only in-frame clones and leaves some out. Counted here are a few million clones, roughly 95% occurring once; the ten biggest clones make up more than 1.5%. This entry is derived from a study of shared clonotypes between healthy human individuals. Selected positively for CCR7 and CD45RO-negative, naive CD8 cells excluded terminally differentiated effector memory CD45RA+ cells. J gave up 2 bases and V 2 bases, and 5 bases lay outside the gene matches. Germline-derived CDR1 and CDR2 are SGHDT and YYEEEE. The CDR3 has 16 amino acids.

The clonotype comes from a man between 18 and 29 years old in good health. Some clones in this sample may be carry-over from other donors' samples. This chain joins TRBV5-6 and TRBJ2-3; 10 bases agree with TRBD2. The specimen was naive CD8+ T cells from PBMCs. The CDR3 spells CASSLLAGPTTDTQYF. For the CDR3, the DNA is TGTGCCAGCAGCTTACTAGCGGGACCGACCACAGATACGCAGTATTTT.